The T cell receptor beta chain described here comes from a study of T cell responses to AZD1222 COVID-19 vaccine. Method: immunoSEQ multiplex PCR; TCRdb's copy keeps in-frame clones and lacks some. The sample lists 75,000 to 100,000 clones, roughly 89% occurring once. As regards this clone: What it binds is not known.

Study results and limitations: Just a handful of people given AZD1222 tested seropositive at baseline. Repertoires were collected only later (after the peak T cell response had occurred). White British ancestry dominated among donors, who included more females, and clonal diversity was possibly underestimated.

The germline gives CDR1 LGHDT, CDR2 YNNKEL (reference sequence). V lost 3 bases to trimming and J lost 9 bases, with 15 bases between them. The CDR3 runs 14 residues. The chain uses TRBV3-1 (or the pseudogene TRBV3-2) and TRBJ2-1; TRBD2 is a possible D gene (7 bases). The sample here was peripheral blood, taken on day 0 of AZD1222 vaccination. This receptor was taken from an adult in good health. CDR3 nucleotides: TGTGCCAGCAGCCAGGGCGGGGGCCGGGGTGAGCAGTTCTTC. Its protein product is CASSQGGGRGEQFF.